One sample yielded the 9 T cell receptor beta chains listed below, sequenced in a study of CD4+ T cells in melanoma. The assay was immunoSEQ multiplex PCR, and TCRdb's table has in-frame clones only and misses some. The table has fewer than 20,000 clones, roughly 80% seen once. Material: cells from a culture (not recorded whether cultured in vitro). The receptor set was obtained from a human donor with melanoma.

V usage is TRBV6-5 and J usage is TRBJ1-2; possible D gene TRBD1, 5 bases. The CDR3 loop spans 14 amino acids. Germline loops: CDR1 MNHEY, CDR2 SVGAGI. V gave up 2 bases and J gave up 4 bases, with 11 bases separating them. Here the CDR3 reads CASSYALGGYGYTF. The CDR3, as DNA: TGTGCCAGCAGTTACGCTCTGGGGGGCTATGGCTACACCTTC.

The chain joins TRBV6-5 to TRBJ1-4, with D possibly being TRBD1 (5 bases). Between the trimmed V and J ends, which lost 4 bases and 8 bases, there was a span of 11 bases. Germline lookup yields CDR1 MNHEY and CDR2 SVGAGI. The CDR3 covers 13 residues. The CDR3 region is CASSSRAREKLFF. In nucleotides, the CDR3 is TGTGCCAGCAGTTCCAGGGCACGCGAAAAACTGTTTTTT.

V and J are TRBV6-5 and TRBJ2-3; D not resolved. Germline V gene lookup returns CDR1 MNHEY and CDR2 SVGAGI. The V and J ends lost 4 bases and 2 bases respectively, with 10 bases between them. The CDR3 runs to 14 residues. This CDR3 is CASSSLGPTDTQYF. The CDR3 DNA reads as TGTGCCAGCAGTTCCCTCGGACCCACAGATACGCAGTATTTT.

CDR3: CASSAQGNYGYTF. CDR3 coding DNA: TGTGCCAGCAGCGCACAGGGAAACTATGGCTACACCTTC. The gene calls are TRBV7-3 and TRBJ1-2; a weak D match, TRBD1 (6 bases). The CDR3 totals 13 residues. CDR1 is SGHTA and CDR2 is FQGTGA in the germline V gene. Trimming took off 5 bases at V and 2 bases at J, with 9 bases between the two ends. Based on the CDR3 plus reference TRBV7-3 and TRBJ1-2, the full variable domain is GAGVSQTPSNKVTEKGKYVELRCDPISGHTALYWYRQSLGQGPEFLIYFQGTGAADDSGLPNDRFFAVRPEGSVSTLKIQRTERGDSAVYLCASSAQGNYGYTFGSGTRLTVV.

The J gene is TRBJ2-5, the V gene TRBV9; 10 bases match TRBD2. CDR3 length: 15 amino acids. CDR1 and CDR2 (germline): SGDLS, YYNGEE. The V and J ends lost 3 bases and 4 bases, in that order; junction bases with no gene match: 6. CDR3 sequence reads: CASSAAGGPGETQYF. The CDR3 region has the DNA TGTGCCAGCAGCGCAGCGGGGGGGCCAGGAGAGACCCAGTACTTC.

The chain has TRBV2 and TRBJ2-3, with TRBD1 identical over 7 bases. The CDR3 is 14 residues long. Germline V CDR1 and CDR2: SNHLY, FYNNEI. With V trimmed by 6 bases and J by 0 bases, 3 bases remained unmatched. CDR3 nucleotides: TGTGCCAGCAGACAGGGGTGGAGCACAGATACGCAGTATTTT. Its protein is CASRQGWSTDTQYF.

The chain links TRBV29-1 to TRBJ1-1; D uncertain. Germline CDR1 and CDR2: SQVTM and ANQGSEA. V was cut by 4 bases and J by 1 base, with 7 bases left in between. The CDR3 is 12 residues long. CDR3: CSVVPANTEAFF. For the CDR3, the DNA is TGCAGCGTTGTCCCAGCGAACACTGAAGCTTTCTTT.

The chain uses TRBV27 and TRBJ1-2, with 9 bases lining up with TRBD1. Trimming took 4 bases from V and 4 from J; bases not matched to a gene: 7. Germline-derived CDR1 and CDR2 are MNHEY and SMNVEV (reference sequence). The CDR3 extends over 15 amino acids. CDR3 loop: CASSSTGTGIYGYTF. The CDR3 DNA reads TGTGCCAGCAGTTCCACCGGGACAGGGATCTATGGCTACACCTTC.

The rearrangement uses TRBV4-1 and TRBJ1-3; the D is unclear. Germline CDR1 MGHRA, CDR2 YSYEKL. Trimming removed 0 bases from V and 4 bases from J, with 13 bases in between. The CDR3 contains 16 residues. CDR3 nucleotides: TGCGCCAGCAGCCAAGATACACAGCGTAAAGGAAACACCATATATTTT. Translating it yields CASSQDTQRKGNTIYF.